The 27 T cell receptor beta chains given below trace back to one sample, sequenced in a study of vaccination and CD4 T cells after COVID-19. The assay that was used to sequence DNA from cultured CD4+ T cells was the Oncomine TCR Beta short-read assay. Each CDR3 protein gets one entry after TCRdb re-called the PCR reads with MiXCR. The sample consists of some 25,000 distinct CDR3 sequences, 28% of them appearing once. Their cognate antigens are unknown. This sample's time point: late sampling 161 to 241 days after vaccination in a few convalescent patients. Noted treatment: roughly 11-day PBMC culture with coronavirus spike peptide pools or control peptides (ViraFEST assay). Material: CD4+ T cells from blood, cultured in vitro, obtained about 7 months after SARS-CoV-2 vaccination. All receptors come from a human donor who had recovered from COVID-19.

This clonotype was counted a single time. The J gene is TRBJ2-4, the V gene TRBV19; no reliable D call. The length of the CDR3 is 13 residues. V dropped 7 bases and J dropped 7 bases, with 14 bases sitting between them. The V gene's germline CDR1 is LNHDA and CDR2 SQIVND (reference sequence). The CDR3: CASTRINGNIQYF. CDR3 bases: TGTGCCAGTACCCGGATAAATGGGAACATTCAGTACTTC.

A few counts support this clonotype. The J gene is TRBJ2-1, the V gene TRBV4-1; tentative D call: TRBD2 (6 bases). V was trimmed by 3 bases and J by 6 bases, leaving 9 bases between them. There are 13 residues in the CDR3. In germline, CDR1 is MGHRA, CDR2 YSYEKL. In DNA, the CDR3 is TGCGCCAGCAGCCAGGCGACTAGCAATGAGCAGTTCTTC. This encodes CASSQATSNEQFF.

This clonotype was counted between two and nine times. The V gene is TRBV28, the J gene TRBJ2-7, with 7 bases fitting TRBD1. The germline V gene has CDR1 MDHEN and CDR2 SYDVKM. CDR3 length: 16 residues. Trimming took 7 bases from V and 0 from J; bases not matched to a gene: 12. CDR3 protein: CASTPTGTASSYEQYF. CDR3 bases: TGTGCCAGCACCCCAACCGGGACAGCCAGCTCCTACGAGCAGTACTTC.

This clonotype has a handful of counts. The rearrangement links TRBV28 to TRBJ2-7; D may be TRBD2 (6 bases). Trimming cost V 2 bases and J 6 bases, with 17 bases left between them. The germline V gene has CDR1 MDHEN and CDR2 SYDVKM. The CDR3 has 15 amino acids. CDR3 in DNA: TGTGCCAGCAGTTTAGGTGGGAGTGGGGACTTCGAGCAGTACTTC. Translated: CASSLGGSGDFEQYF.

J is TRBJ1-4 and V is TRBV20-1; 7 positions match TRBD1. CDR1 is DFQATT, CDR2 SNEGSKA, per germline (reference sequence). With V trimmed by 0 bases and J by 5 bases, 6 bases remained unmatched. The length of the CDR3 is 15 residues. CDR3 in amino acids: CSARDIGRGNEKLFF. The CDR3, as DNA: TGCAGTGCTAGAGATATCGGCAGGGGGAATGAAAAACTGTTTTTT.

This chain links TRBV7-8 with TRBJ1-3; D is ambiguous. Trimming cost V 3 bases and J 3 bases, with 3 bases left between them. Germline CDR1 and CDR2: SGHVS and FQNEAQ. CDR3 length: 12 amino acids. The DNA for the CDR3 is TGTGCCAGCAGCTTTCTTGGAAACACCATATATTTT. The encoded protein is CASSFLGNTIYF.

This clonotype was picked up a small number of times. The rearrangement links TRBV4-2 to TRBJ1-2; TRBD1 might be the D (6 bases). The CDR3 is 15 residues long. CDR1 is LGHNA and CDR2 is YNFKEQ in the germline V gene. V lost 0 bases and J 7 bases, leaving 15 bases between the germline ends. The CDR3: CASSQELIGGGGYTF. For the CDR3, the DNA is TGTGCCAGCAGCCAAGAACTAATAGGGGGAGGTGGCTACACCTTC.

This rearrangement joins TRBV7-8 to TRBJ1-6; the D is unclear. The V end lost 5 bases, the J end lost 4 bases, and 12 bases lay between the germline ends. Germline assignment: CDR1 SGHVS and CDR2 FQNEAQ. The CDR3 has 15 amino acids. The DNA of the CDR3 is TGTGCCAGCAGCCCAGTGAGCGGTTATAATTCACCCCTCCACTTT. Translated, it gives CASSPVSGYNSPLHF.

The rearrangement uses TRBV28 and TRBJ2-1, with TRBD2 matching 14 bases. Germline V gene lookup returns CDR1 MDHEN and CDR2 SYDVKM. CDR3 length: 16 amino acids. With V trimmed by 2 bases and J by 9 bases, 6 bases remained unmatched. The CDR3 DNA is TGTGCCAGCAGTTTAGGAGGGACTAGCGGGAGCGGTGAGCAGTTCTTC. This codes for CASSLGGTSGSGEQFF.

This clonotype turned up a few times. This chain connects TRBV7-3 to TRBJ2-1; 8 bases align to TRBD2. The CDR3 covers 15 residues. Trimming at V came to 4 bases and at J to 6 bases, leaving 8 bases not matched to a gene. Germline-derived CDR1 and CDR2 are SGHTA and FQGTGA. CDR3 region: CASSSSRGRSNEQFF. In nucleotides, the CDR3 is TGTGCCAGCAGCTCCAGTCGCGGGAGGAGCAATGAGCAGTTCTTC.

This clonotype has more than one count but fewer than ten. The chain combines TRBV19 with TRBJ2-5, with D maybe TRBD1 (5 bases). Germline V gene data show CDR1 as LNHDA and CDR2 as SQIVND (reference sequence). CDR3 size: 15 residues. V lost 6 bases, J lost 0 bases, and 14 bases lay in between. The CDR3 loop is CASSISTVYQETQYF. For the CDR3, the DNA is TGTGCCAGTAGCATATCGACAGTGTACCAAGAGACCCAGTACTTC.

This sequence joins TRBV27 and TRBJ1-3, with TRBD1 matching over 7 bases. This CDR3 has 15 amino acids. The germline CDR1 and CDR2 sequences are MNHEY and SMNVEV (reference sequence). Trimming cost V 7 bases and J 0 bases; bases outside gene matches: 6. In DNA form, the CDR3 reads TGTGCCAGCAAACGGGCAGGGGGCTCTGGAAACACCATATATTTT. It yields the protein CASKRAGGSGNTIYF.

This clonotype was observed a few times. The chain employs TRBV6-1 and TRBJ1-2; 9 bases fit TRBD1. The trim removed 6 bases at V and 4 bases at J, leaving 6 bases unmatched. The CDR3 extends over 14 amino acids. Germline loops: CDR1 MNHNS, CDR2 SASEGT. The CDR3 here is CASRSGQGLYGYTF. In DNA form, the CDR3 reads TGTGCCAGCAGGTCGGGACAGGGCCTCTATGGCTACACCTTC.

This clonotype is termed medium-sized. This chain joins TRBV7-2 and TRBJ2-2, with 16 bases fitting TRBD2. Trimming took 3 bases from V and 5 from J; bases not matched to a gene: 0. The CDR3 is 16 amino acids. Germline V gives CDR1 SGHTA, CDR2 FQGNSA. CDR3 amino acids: CASSLGLAGGTGELFF. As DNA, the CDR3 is TGTGCCAGCAGCTTGGGACTAGCGGGAGGGACCGGGGAGCTGTTTTTT.

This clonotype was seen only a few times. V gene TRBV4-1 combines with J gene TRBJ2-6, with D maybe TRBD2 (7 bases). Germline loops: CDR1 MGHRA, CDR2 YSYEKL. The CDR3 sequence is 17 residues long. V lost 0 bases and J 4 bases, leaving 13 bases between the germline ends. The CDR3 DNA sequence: TGCGCCAGCAGCCAAGATAGGGGGGGGTCCGGGGCCAACGTCCTGACTTTC. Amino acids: CASSQDRGGSGANVLTF.

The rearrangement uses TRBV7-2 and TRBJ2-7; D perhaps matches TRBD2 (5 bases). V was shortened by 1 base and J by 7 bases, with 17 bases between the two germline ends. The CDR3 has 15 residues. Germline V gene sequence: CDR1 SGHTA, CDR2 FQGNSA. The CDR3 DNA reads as TGTGCCAGCAGCTTAGGGTCACTACCCCCGGGAGAGCAGTACTTC. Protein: CASSLGSLPPGEQYF.

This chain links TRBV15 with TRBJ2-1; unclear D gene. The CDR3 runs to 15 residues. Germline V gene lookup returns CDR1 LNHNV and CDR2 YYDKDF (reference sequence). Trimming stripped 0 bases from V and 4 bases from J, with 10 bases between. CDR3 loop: CATSRDRLRYNEQFF. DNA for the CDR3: TGTGCCACCAGCAGAGACAGGTTAAGGTACAATGAGCAGTTCTTC.

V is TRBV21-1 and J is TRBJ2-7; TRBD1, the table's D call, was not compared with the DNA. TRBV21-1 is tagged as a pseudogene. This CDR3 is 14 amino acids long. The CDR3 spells CASSYDRFTYEQYF. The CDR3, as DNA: TGTGCCAGCAGCTATGACAGATTTACCTACGAGCAGTACTTC.

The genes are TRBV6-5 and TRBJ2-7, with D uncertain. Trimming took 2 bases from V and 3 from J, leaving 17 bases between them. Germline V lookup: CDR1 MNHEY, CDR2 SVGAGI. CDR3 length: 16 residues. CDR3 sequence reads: CASSYGYVVHYYEQYF. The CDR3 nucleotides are TGTGCCAGCAGTTACGGTTACGTGGTCCATTACTACGAGCAGTACTTC.

The CDR3 sequence: CASSRDRNEQFF. CDR3 nucleotide sequence: TGTGCCAGCAGCAGAGACAGAAATGAGCAGTTCTTC. V usage is TRBV7-2 and J usage is TRBJ2-1, with a possible D match to TRBD1 (5 bases). Germline V lookup: CDR1 SGHTA, CDR2 FQGNSA. Trimming removed 5 bases from V and 7 bases from J, with 9 bases in between. This CDR3 has 12 residues.

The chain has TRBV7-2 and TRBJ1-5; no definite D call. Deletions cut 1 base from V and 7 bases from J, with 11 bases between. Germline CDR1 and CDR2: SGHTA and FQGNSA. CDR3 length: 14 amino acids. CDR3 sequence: CASSLEVVRQPQHF. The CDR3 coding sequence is TGTGCCAGCAGCTTAGAGGTGGTACGGCAGCCCCAGCATTTT.

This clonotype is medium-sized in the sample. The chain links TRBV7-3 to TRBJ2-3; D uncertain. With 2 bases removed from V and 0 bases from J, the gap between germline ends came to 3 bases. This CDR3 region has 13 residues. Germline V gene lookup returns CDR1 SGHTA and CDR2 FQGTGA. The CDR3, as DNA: TGTGCCAGCAGCTTAGGGAGCACAGATACGCAGTATTTT. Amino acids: CASSLGSTDTQYF.

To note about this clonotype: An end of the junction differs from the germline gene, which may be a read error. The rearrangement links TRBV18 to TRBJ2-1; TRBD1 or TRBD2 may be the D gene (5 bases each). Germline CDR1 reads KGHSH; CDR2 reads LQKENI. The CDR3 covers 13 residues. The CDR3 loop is CAGSPGTNNEQFF. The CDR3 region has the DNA TGTGCCGGCTCACCAGGGACCAACAATGAGCAGTTCTTC.

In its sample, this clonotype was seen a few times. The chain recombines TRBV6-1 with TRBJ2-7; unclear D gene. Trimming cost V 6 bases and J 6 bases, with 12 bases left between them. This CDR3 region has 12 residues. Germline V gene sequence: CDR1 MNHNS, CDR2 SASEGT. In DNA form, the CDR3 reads TGTGCCAGCAGCCCTAGAGTAGGCGAGCAGTACTTC. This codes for CASSPRVGEQYF.

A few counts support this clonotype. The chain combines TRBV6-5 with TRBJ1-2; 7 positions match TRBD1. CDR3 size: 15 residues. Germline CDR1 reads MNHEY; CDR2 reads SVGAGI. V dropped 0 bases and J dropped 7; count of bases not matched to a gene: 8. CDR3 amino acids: CASSYSLGQTSGYTF. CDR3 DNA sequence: TGTGCCAGCAGTTACTCCCTGGGACAGACTTCTGGCTACACCTTC.

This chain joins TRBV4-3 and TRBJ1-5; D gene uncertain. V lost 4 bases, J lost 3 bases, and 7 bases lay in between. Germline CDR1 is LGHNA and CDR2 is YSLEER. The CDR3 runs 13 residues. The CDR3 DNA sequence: TGCGCCAGCAGCCGTGACATCAATCAGCCCCAGCATTTT. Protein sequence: CASSRDINQPQHF.

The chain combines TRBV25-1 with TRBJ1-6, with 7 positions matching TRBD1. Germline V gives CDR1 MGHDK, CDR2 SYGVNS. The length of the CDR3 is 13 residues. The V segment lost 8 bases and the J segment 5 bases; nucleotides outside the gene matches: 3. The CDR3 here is CASEGQNNSPLHF. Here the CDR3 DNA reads TGTGCCAGCGAGGGACAGAATAATTCACCCCTCCACTTT.